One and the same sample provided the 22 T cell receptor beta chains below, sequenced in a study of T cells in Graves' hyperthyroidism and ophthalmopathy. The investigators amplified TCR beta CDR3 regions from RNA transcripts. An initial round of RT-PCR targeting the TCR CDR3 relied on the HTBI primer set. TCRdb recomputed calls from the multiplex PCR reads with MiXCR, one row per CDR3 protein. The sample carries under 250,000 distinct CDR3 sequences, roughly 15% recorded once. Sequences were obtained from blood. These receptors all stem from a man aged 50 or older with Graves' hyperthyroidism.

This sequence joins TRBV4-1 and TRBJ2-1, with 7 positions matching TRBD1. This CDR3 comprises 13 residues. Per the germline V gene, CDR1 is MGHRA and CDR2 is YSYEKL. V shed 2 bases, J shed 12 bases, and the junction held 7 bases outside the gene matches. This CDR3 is CASSQTRDSMQFF. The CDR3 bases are TGCGCCAGCAGCCAAACCCGGGACAGCATGCAGTTCTTC.

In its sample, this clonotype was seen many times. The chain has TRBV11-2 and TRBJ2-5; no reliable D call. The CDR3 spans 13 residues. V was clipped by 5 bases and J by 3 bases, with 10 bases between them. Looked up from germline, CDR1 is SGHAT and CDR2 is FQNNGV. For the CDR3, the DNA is TGTGCCAGCAGCCAGAACGTTGAAGAGACCCAGTACTTC. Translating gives CASSQNVEETQYF. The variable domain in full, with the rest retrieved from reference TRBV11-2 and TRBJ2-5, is EAGVAQSPRYKIIEKRQSVAFWCNPISGHATLYWYQQILGQGPKLLIQFQNNGVVDDSQLPKDRFSAERLKGVDSTLKIQPAKLEDSAVYLCASSQNVEETQYFGPGTRLLVL.

The CDR3 is CSARDRRGTDTQYF. The CDR3 DNA reads as TGCAGTGCCCGGGACAGACGGGGCACAGATACGCAGTATTTT. The chain couples TRBV20-1 to TRBJ2-3; TRBD1 aligns across 7 bases. Trimming took 6 bases from V and 1 from J; bases not matched to a gene: 7. This CDR3 has 14 residues. Germline CDR1 reads DFQATT; CDR2 reads SNEGSKA (reference sequence).

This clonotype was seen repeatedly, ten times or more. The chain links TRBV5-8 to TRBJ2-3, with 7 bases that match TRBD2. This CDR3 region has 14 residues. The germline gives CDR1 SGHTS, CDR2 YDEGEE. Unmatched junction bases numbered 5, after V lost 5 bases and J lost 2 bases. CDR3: CASRHTSATDTQYF. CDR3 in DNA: TGTGCCAGCAGGCACACTAGCGCCACAGATACGCAGTATTTT.

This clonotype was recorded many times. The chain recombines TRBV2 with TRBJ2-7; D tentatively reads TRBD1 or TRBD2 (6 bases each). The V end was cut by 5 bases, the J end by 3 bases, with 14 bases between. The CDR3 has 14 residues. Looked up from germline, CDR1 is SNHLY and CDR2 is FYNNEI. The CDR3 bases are TGTGCCAGCAGTCGGTCCGGGGGCCTCTACGAGCAGTACTTC. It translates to CASSRSGGLYEQYF.

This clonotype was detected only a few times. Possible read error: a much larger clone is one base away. CDR3 amino acids: CTSRRVRGGIEQYF. The CDR3 DNA reads TGTACCAGCAGGAGAGTAAGGGGGGGCATCGAGCAGTACTTC. The J gene is TRBJ2-7, the V gene TRBV11-2; possible D gene TRBD2, 7 bases. The V gene's germline CDR1 is SGHAT and CDR2 FQNNGV. This CDR3 has 14 amino acids.

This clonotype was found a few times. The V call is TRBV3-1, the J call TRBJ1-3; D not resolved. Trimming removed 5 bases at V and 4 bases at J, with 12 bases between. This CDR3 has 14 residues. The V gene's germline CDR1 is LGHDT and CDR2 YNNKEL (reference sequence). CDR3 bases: TGTGCCAGCAGCTTACGGACCGACGGAAACACCATATATTTT. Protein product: CASSLRTDGNTIYF.

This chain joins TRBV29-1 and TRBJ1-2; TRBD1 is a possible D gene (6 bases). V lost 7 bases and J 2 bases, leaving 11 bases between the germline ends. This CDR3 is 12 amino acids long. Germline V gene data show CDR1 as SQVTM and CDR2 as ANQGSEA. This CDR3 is CSAGQRNYGYTF. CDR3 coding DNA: TGCAGCGCCGGACAGCGAAACTATGGCTACACCTTC.

The CDR3 DNA sequence: TGCGCCAGCATGTCCAGGGGGCTGGGTGATACGCAGTATTTT. This codes for CASMSRGLGDTQYF. V is TRBV4-1 and J is TRBJ2-3; the match to TRBD1 covers 8 bases. In germline, CDR1 is MGHRA, CDR2 YSYEKL. The CDR3 has 14 residues. With 7 bases clipped from V and 6 bases from J, the junction kept 9 bases outside the gene matches.

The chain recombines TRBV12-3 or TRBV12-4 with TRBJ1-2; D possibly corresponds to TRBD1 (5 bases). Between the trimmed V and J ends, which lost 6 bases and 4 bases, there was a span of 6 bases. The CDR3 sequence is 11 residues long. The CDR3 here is CASSGGYGYTF. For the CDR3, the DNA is TGTGCCAGCAGCGGGGGCTATGGCTACACCTTC.

This CDR3 is CASGLVRGESSYNEQFF. The CDR3 DNA reads TGTGCTAGTGGTTTGGTAAGAGGCGAGAGCTCCTACAATGAGCAGTTCTTC. The chain recombines TRBV12-5 with TRBJ2-1; D ambiguous. This CDR3 has 17 amino acids. Germline V lookup: CDR1 LGHNT, CDR2 FRNRAP. The V end was cut by 0 bases, the J end by 0 bases, with 12 bases between.

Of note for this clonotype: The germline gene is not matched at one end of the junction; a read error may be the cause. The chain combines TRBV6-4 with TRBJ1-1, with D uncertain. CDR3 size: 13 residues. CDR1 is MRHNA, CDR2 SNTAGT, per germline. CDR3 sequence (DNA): TGTGCCAGCAGCGCGCATATGAACACTGAAGCTTCCTTT. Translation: CASSAHMNTEASF.

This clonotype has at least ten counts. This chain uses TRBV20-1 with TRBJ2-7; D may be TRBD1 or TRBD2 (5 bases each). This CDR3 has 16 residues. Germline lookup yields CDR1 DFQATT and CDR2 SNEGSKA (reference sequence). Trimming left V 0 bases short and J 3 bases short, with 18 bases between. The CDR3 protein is CSARDVPGQRGYEQYF. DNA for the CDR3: TGCAGTGCTAGAGATGTCCCGGGGCAGCGAGGCTACGAGCAGTACTTC.

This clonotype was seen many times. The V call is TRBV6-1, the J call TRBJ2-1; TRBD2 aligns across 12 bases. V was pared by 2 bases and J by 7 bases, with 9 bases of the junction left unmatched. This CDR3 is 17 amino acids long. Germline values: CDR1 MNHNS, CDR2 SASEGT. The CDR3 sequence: CASSEQRWLAGGNEQFF. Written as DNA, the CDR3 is TGTGCCAGCAGTGAACAACGGTGGCTAGCGGGAGGGAATGAGCAGTTCTTC.

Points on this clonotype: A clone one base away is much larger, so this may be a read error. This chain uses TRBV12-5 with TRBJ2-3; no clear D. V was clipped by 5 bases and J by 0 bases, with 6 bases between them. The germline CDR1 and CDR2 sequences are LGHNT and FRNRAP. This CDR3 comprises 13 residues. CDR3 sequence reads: CASGASSTDTQYF. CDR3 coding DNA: TGTGCTAGTGGTGCTTCTAGCACAGATACGCAGTATTTT.

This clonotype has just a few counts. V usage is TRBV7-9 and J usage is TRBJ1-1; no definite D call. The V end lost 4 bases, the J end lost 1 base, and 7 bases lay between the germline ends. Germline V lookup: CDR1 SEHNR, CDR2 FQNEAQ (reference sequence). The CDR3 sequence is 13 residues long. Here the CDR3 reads CASSSPPNTEAFF. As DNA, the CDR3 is TGTGCCAGCAGCTCCCCGCCGAACACTGAAGCTTTCTTT.

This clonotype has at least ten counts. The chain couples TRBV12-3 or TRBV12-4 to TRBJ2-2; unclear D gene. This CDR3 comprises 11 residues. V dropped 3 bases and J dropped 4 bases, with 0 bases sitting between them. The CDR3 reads CASSFTGELFF. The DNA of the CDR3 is TGTGCCAGCAGTTTCACCGGGGAGCTGTTTTTT.

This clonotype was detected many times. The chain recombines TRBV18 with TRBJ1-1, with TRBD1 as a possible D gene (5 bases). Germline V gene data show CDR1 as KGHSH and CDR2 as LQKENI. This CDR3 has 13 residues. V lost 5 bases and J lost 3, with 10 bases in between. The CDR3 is CASSSQGHTEAFF. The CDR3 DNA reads TGTGCCAGCTCATCCCAGGGACACACTGAAGCTTTCTTT.

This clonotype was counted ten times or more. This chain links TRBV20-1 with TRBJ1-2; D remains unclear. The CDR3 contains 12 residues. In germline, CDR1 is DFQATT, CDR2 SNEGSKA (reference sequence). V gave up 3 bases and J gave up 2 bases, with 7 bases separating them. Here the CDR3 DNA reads TGCAGTGCTAGGAACCAGAACTATGGCTACACCTTC. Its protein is CSARNQNYGYTF.

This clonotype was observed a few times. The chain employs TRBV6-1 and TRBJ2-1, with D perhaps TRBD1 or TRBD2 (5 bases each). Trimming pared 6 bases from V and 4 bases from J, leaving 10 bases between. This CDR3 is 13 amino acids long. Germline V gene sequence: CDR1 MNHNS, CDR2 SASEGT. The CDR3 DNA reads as TGTGCCAGCAGCCGGGACCGATACAATGAGCAGTTCTTC. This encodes CASSRDRYNEQFF.

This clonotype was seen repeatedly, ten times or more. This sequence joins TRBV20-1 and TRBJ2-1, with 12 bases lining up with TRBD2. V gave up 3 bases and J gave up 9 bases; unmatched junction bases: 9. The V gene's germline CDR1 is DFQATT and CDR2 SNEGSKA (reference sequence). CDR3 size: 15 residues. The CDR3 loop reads CSARGTSGSIGEQFF. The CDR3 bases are TGCAGTGCTAGGGGGACTAGCGGGTCTATCGGTGAGCAGTTCTTC.

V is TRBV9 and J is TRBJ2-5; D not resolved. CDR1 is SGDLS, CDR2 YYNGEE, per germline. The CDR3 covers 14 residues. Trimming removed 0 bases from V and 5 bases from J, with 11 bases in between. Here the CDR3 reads CASSVVGSRETQYF. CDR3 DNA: TGTGCCAGCAGCGTAGTGGGCTCAAGGGAGACCCAGTACTTC. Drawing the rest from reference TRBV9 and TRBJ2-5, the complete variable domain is DSGVTQTPKHLITATGQRVTLRCSPRSGDLSVYWYQQSLDQGLQFLIQYYNGEERAKGNILERFSAQQFPDLHSELNLSSLELGDSALYFCASSVVGSRETQYFGPGTRLLVL.